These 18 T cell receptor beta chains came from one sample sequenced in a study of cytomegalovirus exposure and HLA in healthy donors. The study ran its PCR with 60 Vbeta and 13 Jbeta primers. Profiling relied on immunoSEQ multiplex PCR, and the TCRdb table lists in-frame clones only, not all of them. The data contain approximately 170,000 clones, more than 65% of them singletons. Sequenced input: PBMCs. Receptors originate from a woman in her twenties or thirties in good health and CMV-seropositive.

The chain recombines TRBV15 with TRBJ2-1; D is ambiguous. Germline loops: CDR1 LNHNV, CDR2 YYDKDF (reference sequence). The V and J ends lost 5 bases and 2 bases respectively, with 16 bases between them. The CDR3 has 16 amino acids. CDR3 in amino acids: CATSDLPTSTYNEQFF. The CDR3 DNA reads TGTGCCACCAGCGACTTGCCTACCTCCACCTACAATGAGCAGTTCTTC.

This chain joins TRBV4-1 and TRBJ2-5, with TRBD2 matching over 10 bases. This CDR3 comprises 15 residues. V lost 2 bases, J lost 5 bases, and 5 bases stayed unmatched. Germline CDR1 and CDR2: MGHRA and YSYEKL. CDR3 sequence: CASSQLLLAGETQYF. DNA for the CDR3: TGCGCCAGCAGCCAACTACTACTAGCGGGGGAGACCCAGTACTTC.

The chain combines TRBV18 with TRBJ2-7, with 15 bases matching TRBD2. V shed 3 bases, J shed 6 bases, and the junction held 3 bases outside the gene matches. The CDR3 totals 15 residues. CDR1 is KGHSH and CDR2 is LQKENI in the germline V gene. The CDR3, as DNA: TGTGCCAGCTCACCCGGACTAGCGGGAGGGCGCGAGCAGTACTTC. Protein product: CASSPGLAGGREQYF.

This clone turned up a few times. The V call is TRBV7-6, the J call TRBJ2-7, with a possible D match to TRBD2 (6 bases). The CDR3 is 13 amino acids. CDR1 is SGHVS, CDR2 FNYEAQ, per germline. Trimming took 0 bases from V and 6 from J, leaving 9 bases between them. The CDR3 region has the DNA TGTGCCAGCAGCTTAGCGAGGGGAGGCGAGCAGTACTTC. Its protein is CASSLARGGEQYF. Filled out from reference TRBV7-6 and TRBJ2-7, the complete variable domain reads GAGVSQSPRYKVTKRGQDVALRCDPISGHVSLYWYRQALGQGPEFLTYFNYEAQQDKSGLPNDRFSAERPEGSISTLTIQRTEQRDSAMYRCASSLARGGEQYFGPGTRLTVT.

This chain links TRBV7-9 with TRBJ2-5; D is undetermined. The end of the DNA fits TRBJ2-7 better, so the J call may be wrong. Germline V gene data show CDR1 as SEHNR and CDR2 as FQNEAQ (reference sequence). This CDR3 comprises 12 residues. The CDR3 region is CASSFYTYEQYF. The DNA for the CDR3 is TGTGCCAGCAGCTTCTATACCTACGAGCAGTACTTC.

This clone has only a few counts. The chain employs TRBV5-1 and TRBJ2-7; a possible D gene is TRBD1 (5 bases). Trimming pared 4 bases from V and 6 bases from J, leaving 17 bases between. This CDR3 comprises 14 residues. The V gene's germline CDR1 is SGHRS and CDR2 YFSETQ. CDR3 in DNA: TGCGCCAGCAGCAAGGGGCCGCCCCGGAGCGAGCAGTACTTC. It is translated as CASSKGPPRSEQYF.

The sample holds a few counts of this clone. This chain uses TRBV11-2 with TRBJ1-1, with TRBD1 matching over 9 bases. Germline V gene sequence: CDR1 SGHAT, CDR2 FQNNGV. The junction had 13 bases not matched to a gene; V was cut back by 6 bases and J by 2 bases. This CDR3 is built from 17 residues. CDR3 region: CASSPYLQGALNTEAFF. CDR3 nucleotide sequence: TGTGCCAGCAGTCCTTACCTACAGGGGGCCTTAAACACTGAAGCTTTCTTT.

Here the CDR3 reads CSVEAKGRQYYEQYF. The CDR3 DNA sequence: TGCAGCGTTGAAGCAAAGGGAAGACAGTACTACGAGCAGTACTTC. The chain recombines TRBV29-1 with TRBJ2-7; the D gene is possibly TRBD1 (5 bases). The germline V and J ends were trimmed by 1 base and 3 bases, with 16 bases remaining between them. Germline CDR1 SQVTM, CDR2 ANQGSEA. This CDR3 has 15 amino acids.

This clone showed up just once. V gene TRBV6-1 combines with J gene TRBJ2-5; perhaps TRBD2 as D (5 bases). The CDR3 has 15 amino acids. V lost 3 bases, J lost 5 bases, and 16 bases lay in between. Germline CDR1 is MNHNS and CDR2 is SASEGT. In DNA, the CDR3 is TGTGCCAGCAGTGATCGGCGGGCCACGCGGGAGACCCAGTACTTC. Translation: CASSDRRATRETQYF.

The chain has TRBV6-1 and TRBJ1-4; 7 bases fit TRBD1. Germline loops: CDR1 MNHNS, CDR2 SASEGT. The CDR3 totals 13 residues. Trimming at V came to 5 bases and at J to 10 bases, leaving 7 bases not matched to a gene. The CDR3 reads CASSPEGAIKLFF. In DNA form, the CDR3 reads TGTGCCAGCAGTCCGGAGGGGGCGATAAAACTGTTTTTT.

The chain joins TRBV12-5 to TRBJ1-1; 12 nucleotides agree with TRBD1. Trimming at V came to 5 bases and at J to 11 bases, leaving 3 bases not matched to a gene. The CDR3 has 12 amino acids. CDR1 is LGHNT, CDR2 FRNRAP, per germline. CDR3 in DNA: TGTGCTAGTGGTCGGGACAGGGGGCACGCTTTCTTT. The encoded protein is CASGRDRGHAFF.

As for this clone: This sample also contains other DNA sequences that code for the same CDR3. CDR3 DNA sequence: TGTGCCAGTTCGACAGGGCGGAACACTGAAGCTTTCTTT. This sequence encodes CASSTGRNTEAFF. This sequence joins TRBV19 and TRBJ1-1; the match to TRBD1 covers 7 bases. The CDR3 is made up of 13 amino acids. Germline V gene sequence: CDR1 LNHDA, CDR2 SQIVND (reference sequence). The junction had 4 bases not matched to a gene; V was cut back by 8 bases and J by 1 base.

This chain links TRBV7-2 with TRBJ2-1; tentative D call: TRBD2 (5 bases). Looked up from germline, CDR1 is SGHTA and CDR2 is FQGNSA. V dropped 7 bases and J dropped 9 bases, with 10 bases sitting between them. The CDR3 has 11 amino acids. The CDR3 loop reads CASTLAVEQFF. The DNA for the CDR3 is TGTGCCAGCACTCTAGCTGTTGAGCAGTTCTTC.

The CDR3: CITTGGTEAFF. CDR3 coding DNA: TGCATAACAACTGGAGGGACTGAAGCTTTCTTT. The chain carries TRBV20-1 and TRBJ1-1; D is unresolved. Germline V gene lookup returns CDR1 DFQATT and CDR2 SNEGSKA (reference sequence). This CDR3 contains 11 residues.

CDR3 region: CASSLIRDEQFF. The CDR3 DNA follows: TGTGCCAGCAGTTTAATTCGCGATGAGCAGTTCTTC. This chain links TRBV28 with TRBJ2-1; D is uncertain. Germline CDR1 MDHEN, CDR2 SYDVKM. Trimming took off 2 bases at V and 8 bases at J, with 7 bases between the two ends. The CDR3 runs 12 residues.

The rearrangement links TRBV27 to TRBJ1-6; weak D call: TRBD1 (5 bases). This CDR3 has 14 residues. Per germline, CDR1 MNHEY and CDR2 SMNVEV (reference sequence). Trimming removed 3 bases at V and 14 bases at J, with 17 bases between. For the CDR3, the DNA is TGTGCCAGCAGTTTGTCTGGGGCCCCATTAACCCTCCACTTT. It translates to CASSLSGAPLTLHF.

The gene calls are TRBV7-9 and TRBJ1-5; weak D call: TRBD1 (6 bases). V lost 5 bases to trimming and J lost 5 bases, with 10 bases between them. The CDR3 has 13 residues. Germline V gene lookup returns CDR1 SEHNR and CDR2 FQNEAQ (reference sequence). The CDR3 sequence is CASSPGVDQPQHF. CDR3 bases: TGTGCCAGCAGCCCAGGGGTTGATCAGCCCCAGCATTTT.

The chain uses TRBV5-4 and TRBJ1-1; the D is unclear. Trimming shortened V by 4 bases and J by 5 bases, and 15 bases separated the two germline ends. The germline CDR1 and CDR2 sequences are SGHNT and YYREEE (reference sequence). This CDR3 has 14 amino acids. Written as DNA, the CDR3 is TGTGCCAGCAGCGTCCCGGTGCCGGGAACTGAAGCTTTCTTT. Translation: CASSVPVPGTEAFF.